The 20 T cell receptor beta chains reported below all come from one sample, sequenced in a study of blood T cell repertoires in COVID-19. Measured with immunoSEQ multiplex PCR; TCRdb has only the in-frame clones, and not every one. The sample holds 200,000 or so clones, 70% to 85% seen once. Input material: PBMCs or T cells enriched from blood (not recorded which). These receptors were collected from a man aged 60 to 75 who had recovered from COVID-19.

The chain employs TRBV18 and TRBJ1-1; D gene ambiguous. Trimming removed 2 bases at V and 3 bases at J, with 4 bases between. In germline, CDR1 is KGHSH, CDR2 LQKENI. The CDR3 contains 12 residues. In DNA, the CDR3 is TGTGCCAGCTCACCAGGCCACACTGAAGCTTTCTTT. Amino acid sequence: CASSPGHTEAFF. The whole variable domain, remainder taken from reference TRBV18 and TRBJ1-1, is NAGVMQNPRHLVRRRGQEARLRCSPMKGHSHVYWYRQLPEEGLKFMVYLQKENIIDESGMPKERFSAEFPKEGPSILRIQQVVRGDSAAYFCASSPGHTEAFFGQGTRLTVV.

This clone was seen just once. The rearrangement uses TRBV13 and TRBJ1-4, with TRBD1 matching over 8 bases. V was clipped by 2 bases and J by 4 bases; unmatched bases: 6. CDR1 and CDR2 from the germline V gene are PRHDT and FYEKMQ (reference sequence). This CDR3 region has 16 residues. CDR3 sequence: CASSLRGQGRNEKLFF. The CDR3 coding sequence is TGTGCCAGCAGCTTAAGAGGACAGGGCCGTAATGAAAAACTGTTTTTT.

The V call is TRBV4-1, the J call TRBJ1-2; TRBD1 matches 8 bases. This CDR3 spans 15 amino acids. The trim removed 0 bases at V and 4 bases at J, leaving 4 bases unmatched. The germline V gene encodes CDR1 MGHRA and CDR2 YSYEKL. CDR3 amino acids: CASSQEATGVYGYTF. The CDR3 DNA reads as TGCGCCAGCAGCCAAGAGGCGACAGGGGTCTATGGCTACACCTTC.

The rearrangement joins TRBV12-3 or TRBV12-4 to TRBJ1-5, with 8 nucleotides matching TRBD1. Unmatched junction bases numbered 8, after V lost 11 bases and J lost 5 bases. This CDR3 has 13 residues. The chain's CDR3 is CASRQGTYQPQHF. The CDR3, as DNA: TGTGCCTCCCGACAGGGGACTTATCAGCCCCAGCATTTT.

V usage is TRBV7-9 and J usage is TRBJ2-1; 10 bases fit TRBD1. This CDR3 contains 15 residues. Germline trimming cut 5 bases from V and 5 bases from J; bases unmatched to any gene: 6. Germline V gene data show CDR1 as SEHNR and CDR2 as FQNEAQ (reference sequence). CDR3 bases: TGTGCCAGCAGCCACCGGGACAGGGGTCACAATGAGCAGTTCTTC. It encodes CASSHRDRGHNEQFF.

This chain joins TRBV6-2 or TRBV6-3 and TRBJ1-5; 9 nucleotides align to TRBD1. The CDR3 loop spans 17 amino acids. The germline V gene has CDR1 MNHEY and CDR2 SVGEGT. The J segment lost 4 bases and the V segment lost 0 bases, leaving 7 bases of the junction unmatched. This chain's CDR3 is CASSYSKTGQGNQPQHF. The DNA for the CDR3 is TGTGCCAGCAGTTACTCTAAAACGGGACAGGGAAATCAGCCCCAGCATTTT.

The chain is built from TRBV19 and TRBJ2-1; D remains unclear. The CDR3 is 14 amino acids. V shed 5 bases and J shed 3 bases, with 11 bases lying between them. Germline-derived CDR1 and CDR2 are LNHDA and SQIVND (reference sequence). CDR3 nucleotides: TGTGCCAGTAGTGTAGGAGAGATCTACAATGAGCAGTTCTTC. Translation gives CASSVGEIYNEQFF.

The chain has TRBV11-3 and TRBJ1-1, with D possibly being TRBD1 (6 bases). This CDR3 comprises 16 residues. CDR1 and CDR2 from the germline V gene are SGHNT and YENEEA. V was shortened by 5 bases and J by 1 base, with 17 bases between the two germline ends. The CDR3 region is CASSPGGGRANTEAFF. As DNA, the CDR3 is TGTGCCAGCAGCCCTGGCGGGGGGCGAGCGAACACTGAAGCTTTCTTT.

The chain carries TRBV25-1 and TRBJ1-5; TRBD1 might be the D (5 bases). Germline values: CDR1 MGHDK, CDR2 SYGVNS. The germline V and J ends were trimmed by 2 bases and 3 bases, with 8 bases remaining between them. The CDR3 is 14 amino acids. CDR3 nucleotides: TGTGCCAGCAGTGAACAGGGTTCCAATCAGCCCCAGCATTTT. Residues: CASSEQGSNQPQHF.

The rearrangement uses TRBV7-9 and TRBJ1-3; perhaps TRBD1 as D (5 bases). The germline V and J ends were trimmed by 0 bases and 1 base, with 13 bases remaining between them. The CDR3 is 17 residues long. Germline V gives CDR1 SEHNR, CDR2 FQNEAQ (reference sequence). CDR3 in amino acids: CASSLASGRVSGNTIYF. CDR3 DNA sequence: TGTGCCAGCAGCTTAGCCTCAGGGAGGGTGTCTGGAAACACCATATATTTT. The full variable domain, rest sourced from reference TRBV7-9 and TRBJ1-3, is DTGVSQNPRHKITKRGQNVTFRCDPISEHNRLYWYRQTLGQGPEFLTYFQNEAQLEKSRLLSDRFSAERPKGSFSTLEIQRTEQGDSAMYLCASSLASGRVSGNTIYFGEGSWLTVV.

The CDR3 loop is CASSLGGVSEAFF. CDR3 DNA: TGTGCCAGCAGCTTGGGGGGGGTGTCTGAAGCTTTCTTT. This chain uses TRBV5-4 with TRBJ1-1; tentative D call: TRBD1 (5 bases). V was pared by 0 bases and J by 6 bases, with 9 bases between. This CDR3 spans 13 amino acids. CDR1 and CDR2 (germline): SGHNT, YYREEE (reference sequence).

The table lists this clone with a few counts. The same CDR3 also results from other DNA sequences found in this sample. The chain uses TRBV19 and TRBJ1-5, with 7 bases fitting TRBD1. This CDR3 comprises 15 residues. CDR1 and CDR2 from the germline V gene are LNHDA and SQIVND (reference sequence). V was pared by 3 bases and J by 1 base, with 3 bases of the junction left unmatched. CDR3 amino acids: CASSISGGSNQPQHF. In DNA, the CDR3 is TGTGCCAGTAGTATTTCAGGGGGAAGCAATCAGCCCCAGCATTTT.

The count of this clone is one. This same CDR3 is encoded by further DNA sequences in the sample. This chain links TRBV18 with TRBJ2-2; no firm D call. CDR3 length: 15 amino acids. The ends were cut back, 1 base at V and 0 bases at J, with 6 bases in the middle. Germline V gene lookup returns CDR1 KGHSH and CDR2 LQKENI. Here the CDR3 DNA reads TGTGCCAGCTCACCACAGTCAGCGAACACCGGGGAGCTGTTTTTT. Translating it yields CASSPQSANTGELFF.

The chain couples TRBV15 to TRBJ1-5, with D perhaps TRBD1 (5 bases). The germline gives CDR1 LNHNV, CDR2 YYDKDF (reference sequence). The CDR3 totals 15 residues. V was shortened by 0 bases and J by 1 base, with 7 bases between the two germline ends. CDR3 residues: CATSRETASNQPQHF. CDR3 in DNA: TGTGCCACCAGCAGAGAGACAGCGAGCAATCAGCCCCAGCATTTT.

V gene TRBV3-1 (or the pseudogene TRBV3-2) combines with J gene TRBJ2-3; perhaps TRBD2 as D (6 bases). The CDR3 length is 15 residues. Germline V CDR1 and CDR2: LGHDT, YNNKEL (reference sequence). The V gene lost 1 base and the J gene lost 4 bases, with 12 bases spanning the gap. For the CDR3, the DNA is TGTGCCAGCAGCCAAGCCGGGACTCGTGCAGATACGCAGTATTTT. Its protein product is CASSQAGTRADTQYF.

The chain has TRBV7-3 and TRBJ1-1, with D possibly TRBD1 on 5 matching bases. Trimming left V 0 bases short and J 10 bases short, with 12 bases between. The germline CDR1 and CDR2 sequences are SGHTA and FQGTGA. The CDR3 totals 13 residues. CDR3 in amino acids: CASSLTEGSGAFF. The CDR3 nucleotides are TGTGCCAGCAGCTTAACGGAGGGGTCGGGAGCTTTCTTT. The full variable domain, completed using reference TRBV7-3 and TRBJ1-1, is GAGVSQTPSNKVTEKGKYVELRCDPISGHTALYWYRQSLGQGPEFLIYFQGTGAADDSGLPNDRFFAVRPEGSVSTLKIQRTERGDSAVYLCASSLTEGSGAFFGQGTRLTVV.

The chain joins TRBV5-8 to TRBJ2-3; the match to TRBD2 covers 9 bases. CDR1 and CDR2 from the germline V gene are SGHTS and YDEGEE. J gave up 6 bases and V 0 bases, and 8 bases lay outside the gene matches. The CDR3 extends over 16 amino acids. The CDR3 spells CASSLGASGVFDTQYF. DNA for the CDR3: TGTGCCAGCAGCTTGGGGGCTAGCGGGGTCTTTGATACGCAGTATTTT.

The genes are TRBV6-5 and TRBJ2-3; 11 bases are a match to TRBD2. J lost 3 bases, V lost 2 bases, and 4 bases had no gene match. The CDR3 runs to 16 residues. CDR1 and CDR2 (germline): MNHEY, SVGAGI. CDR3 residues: CASSYKASGGTDTQYF. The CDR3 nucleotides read TGTGCCAGCAGTTACAAGGCTAGCGGGGGGACAGATACGCAGTATTTT.

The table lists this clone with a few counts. The chain's CDR3 is CATSDSGLIEQFF. CDR3 in DNA: TGTGCCACCAGTGACTCAGGGTTGATTGAGCAGTTCTTC. The genes are TRBV24-1 and TRBJ2-1, with D perhaps TRBD1 (5 bases). The CDR3 has 13 residues. V lost 4 bases to trimming and J lost 9 bases, with 12 bases between them. Germline V gene lookup returns CDR1 KGHDR and CDR2 SFDVKD.

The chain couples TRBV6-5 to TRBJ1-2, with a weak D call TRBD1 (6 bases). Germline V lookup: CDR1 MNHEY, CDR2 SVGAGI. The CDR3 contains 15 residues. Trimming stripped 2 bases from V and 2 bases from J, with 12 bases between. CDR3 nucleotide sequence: TGTGCCAGCAGTTACATGGACAGCCGGAACTATGGCTACACCTTC. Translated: CASSYMDSRNYGYTF.